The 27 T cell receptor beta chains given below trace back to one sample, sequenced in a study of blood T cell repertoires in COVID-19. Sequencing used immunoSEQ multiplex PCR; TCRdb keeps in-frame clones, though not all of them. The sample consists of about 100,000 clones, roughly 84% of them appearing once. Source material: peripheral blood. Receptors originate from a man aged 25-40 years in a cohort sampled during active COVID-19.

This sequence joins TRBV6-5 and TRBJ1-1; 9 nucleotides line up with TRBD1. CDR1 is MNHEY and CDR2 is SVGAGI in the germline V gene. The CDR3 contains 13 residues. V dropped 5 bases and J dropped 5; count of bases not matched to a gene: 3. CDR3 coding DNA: TGTGCCAGCAGTCTAGACAGGGGGACTGAAGCTTTCTTT. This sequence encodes CASSLDRGTEAFF.

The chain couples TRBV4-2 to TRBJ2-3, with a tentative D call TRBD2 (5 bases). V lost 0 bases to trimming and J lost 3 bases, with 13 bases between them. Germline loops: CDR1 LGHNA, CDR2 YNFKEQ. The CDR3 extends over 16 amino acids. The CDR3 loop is CASSQEGSLPTDTQYF. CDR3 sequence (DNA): TGTGCCAGCAGCCAAGAAGGGAGTCTACCAACAGATACGCAGTATTTT.

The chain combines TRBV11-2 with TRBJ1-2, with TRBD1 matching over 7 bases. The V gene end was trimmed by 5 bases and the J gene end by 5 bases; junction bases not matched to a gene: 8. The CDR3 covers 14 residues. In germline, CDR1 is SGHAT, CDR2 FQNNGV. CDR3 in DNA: TGTGCCAGCAGCCCCGGGACAGACCGTTATGGCTACACCTTC. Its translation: CASSPGTDRYGYTF. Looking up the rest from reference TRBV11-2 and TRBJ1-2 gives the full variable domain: EAGVAQSPRYKIIEKRQSVAFWCNPISGHATLYWYQQILGQGPKLLIQFQNNGVVDDSQLPKDRFSAERLKGVDSTLKIQPAKLEDSAVYLCASSPGTDRYGYTFGSGTRLTVV.

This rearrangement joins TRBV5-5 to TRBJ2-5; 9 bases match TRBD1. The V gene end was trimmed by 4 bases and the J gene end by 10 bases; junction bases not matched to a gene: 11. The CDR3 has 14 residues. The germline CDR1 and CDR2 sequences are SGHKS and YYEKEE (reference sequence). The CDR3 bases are TGTGCCAGCAGCCCGGCGGACCGGGACAGGGACCAGTACTTC. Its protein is CASSPADRDRDQYF.

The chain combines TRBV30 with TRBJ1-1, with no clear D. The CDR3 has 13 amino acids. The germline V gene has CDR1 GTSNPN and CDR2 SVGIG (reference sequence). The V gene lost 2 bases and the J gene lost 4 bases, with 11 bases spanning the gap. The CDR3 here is CAWSNREGTEAFF. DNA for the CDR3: TGTGCCTGGAGTAACCGCGAGGGCACTGAAGCTTTCTTT.

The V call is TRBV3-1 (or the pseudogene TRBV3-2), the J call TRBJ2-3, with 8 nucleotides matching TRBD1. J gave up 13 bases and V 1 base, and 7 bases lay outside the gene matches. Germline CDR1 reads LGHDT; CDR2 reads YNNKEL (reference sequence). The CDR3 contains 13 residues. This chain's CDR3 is CASSQGGQAREYF. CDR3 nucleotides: TGTGCCAGCAGCCAAGGGGGACAGGCCAGGGAGTATTTT.

For the CDR3, the DNA is TGTGCCAGCAGCCCTTGGGACAGAAATGAAAAACTGTTTTTT. This sequence encodes CASSPWDRNEKLFF. The chain recombines TRBV9 with TRBJ1-4, with 7 bases that match TRBD1. The CDR3 is 14 residues long. The junction had 5 bases not matched to a gene; V was cut back by 4 bases and J by 5 bases. In germline, CDR1 is SGDLS, CDR2 YYNGEE.

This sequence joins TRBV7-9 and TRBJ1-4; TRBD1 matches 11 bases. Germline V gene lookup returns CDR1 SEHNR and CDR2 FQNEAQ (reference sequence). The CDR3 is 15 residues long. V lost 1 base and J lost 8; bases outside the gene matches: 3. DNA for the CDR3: TGTGCCAGCAGCTTAGGGGACAGGGGGAGCGAAAAACTGTTTTTT. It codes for CASSLGDRGSEKLFF.

The CDR3 here is CASRTSSYNEQFF. The CDR3 DNA reads TGTGCCAGCAGAACTAGCTCCTACAATGAGCAGTTCTTC. V and J are TRBV7-2 and TRBJ2-1; the D gene is possibly TRBD2 (5 bases). This CDR3 contains 13 residues. Germline V gives CDR1 SGHTA, CDR2 FQGNSA. The V end lost 6 bases, the J end lost 0 bases, and 6 bases lay between the germline ends.

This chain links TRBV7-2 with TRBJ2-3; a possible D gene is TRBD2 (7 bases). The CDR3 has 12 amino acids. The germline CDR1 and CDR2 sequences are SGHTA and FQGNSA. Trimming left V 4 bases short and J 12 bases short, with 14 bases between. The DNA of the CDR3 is TGTGCCAGCAGCTCGACCGGGGGGCCTCAGTATTTT. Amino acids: CASSSTGGPQYF.

The CDR3 loop reads CASTLDRETEAFF. The CDR3 nucleotides read TGCGCCAGCACCTTGGACAGGGAGACTGAAGCTTTCTTT. The V and J genes are TRBV4-1 and TRBJ1-1; 8 bases match TRBD1. The junction had 6 bases not matched to a gene; V was cut back by 7 bases and J by 5 bases. This CDR3 region has 13 residues. CDR1 is MGHRA, CDR2 YSYEKL, per germline.

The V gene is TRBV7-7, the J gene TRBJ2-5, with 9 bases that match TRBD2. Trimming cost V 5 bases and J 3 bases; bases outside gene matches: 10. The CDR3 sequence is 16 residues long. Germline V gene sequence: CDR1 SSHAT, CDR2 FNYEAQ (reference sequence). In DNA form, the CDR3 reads TGTGCCAGCAGCCCACGTGAGACTAGCGGAGAAGAGACCCAGTACTTC. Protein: CASSPRETSGEETQYF.

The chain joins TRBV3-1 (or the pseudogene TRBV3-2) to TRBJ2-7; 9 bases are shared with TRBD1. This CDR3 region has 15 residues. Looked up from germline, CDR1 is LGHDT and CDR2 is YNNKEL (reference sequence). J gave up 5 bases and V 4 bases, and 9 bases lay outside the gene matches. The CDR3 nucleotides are TGTGCCAGCAGCCCCTCGGGACAGGGTTCCAACGAGCAGTACTTC. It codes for CASSPSGQGSNEQYF.

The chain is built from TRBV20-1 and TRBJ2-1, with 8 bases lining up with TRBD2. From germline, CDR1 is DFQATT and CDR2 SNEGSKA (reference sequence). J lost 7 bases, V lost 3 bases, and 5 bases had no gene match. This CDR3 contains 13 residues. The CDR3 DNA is TGCAGTGCTAGTGACGGGGGGGCGAATGAGCAGTTCTTC. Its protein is CSASDGGANEQFF.

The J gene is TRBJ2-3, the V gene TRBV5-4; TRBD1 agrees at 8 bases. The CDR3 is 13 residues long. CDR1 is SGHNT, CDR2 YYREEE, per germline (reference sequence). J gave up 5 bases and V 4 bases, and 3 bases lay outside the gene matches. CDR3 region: CASSPDREDTQYF. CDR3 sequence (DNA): TGTGCCAGCAGCCCGGACAGGGAAGATACGCAGTATTTT.

The CDR3, as DNA: TGTGCCAGCAGCTTAGGTCTTGGCCTCTCCTACGAGCAGTACTTC. It codes for CASSLGLGLSYEQYF. The chain couples TRBV7-2 to TRBJ2-7; D remains ambiguous. The CDR3 extends over 15 amino acids. Trimming shortened V by 1 base and J by 0 bases, and 10 bases separated the two germline ends. CDR1 and CDR2 from the germline V gene are SGHTA and FQGNSA.

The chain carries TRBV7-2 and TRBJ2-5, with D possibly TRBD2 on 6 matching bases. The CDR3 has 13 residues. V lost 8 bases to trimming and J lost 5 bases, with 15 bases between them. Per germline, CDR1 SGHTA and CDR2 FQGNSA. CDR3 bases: TGTGCCAGCTCCCGGGGGACTTGGGAGACCCAGTACTTC. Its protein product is CASSRGTWETQYF.

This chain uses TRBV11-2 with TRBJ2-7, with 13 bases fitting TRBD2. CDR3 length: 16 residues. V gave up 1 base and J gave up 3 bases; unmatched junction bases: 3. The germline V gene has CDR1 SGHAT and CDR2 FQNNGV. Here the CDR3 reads CASSLATSGGSYEQYF. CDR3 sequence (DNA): TGTGCCAGCAGCTTAGCGACTAGCGGGGGGAGCTACGAGCAGTACTTC.

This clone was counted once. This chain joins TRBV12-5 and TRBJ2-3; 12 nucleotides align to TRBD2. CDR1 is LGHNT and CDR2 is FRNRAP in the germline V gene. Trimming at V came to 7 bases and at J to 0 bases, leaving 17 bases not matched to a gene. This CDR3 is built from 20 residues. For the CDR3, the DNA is TGTGCTAGTGATATCCATCCTAGCGGGGGGGTAAGTCCTAGCACAGATACGCAGTATTTT. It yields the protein CASDIHPSGGVSPSTDTQYF.

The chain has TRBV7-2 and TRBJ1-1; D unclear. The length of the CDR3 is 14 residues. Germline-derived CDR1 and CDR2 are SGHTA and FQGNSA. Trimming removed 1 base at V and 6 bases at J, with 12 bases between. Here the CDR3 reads CASSLGAGRAEAFF. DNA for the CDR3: TGTGCCAGCAGCTTAGGGGCGGGTCGGGCTGAAGCTTTCTTT.

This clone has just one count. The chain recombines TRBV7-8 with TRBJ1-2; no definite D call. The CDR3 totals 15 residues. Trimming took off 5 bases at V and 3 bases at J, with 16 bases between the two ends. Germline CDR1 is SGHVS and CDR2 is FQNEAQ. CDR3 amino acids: CASSPARDLDYGYTF. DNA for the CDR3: TGTGCCAGCAGCCCGGCGAGGGATTTAGACTATGGCTACACCTTC.

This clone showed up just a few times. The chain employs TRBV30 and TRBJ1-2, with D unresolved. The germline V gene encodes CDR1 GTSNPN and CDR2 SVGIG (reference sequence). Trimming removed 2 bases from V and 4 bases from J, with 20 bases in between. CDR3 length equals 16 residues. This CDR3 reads CAWSRMSLSRTYGYTF. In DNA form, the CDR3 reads TGTGCCTGGAGTAGAATGAGTCTATCTCGAACCTATGGCTACACCTTC.

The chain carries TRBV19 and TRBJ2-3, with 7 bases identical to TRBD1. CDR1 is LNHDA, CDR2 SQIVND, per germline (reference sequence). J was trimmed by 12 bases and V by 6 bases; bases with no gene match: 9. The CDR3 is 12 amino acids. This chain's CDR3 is CASRGAQGSQYF. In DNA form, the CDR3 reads TGTGCCAGTAGGGGGGCACAGGGGTCCCAGTATTTT. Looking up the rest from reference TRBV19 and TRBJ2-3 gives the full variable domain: DGGITQSPKYLFRKEGQNVTLSCEQNLNHDAMYWYRQDPGQGLRLIYYSQIVNDFQKGDIAEGYSVSREKKESFPLTVTSAQKNPTAFYLCASRGAQGSQYFGPGTRLTVL.

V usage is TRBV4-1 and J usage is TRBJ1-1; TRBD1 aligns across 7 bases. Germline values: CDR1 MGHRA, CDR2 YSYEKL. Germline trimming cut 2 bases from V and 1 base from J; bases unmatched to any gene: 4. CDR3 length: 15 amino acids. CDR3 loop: CASSQIDRENTEAFF. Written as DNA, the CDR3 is TGCGCCAGCAGCCAAATAGACAGGGAGAACACTGAAGCTTTCTTT.

The CDR3 nucleotides read TGTGCCTGGATAGTCCTCGGACAGGGTTACAAGGTCTATGGCTACACCTTC. This gives the protein CAWIVLGQGYKVYGYTF. This chain uses TRBV30 with TRBJ1-2; 8 bases line up with TRBD1. Germline loops: CDR1 GTSNPN, CDR2 SVGIG (reference sequence). J lost 4 bases, V lost 4 bases, and 17 bases had no gene match. This CDR3 has 17 amino acids.

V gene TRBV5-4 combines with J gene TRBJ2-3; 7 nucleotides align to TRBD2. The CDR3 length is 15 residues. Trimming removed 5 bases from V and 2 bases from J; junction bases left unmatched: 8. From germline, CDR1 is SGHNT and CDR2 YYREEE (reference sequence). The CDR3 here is CASRAGTTNTDTQYF. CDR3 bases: TGTGCCAGCAGGGCCGGGACTACCAACACAGATACGCAGTATTTT.

The CDR3 loop is CASSLQETQYF. In nucleotides, the CDR3 is TGCGCCAGCAGCCTCCAAGAGACCCAGTACTTC. The genes are TRBV5-1 and TRBJ2-5, with D unclear. Germline CDR1 reads SGHRS; CDR2 reads YFSETQ. This CDR3 is built from 11 residues. Trimming left V 4 bases short and J 1 base short, with 2 bases between.